Each of the 28 T cell receptor beta chains below was sequenced from the same sample in a study of CD8 T cells in ankylosing spondylitis. Each CDR3 protein is one row after TCRdb ran MiXCR on the 5' RACE reads. The table shows roughly 130,000 distinct CDR3 sequences, with roughly 15% occurring only once. The specimen was blood, either unsorted or a sorted T cell fraction (not recorded which). The receptors stem from a female donor with ankylosing spondylitis or in good health (not recorded which).

This clonotype was counted at least ten times. This chain links TRBV20-1 with TRBJ1-5; D perhaps matches TRBD1 (5 bases). The CDR3 is 13 amino acids. V lost 0 bases to trimming and J lost 9 bases, with 12 bases between them. The V gene's germline CDR1 is DFQATT and CDR2 SNEGSKA (reference sequence). CDR3 region: CSARDLGDRPQHF. The DNA of the CDR3 is TGCAGTGCTAGAGATCTCGGGGACCGGCCCCAGCATTTT.

This clonotype was observed a few times. V is TRBV6-1 and J is TRBJ1-3, with 8 bases aligning to TRBD1. The trim removed 5 bases at V and 1 base at J, leaving 7 bases unmatched. Germline V lookup: CDR1 MNHNS, CDR2 SASEGT. The CDR3 covers 16 residues. The CDR3 nucleotides are TGTGCCAGCAGTAAAGGACAGGGTTGGTCTGGAAACACCATATATTTT. Translating gives CASSKGQGWSGNTIYF.

The chain links TRBV4-2 to TRBJ2-7, with D possibly matching TRBD2 (6 bases). Germline loops: CDR1 LGHNA, CDR2 YNFKEQ. V lost 1 base, J lost 3 bases, and 13 bases lay in between. The CDR3 spans 15 residues. CDR3 in amino acids: CASSQGTTPHYEQYF. CDR3 coding DNA: TGTGCCAGCAGCCAAGGGACTACCCCGCACTACGAGCAGTACTTC.

This clonotype was recorded many times. This rearrangement joins TRBV2 to TRBJ2-1; D unresolved. This CDR3 comprises 14 residues. Deletions cut 2 bases from V and 5 bases from J, with 10 bases between. Germline loops: CDR1 SNHLY, CDR2 FYNNEI. The CDR3 DNA is TGTGCCAGCAGTGAATTGTCAGAACACAATGAGCAGTTCTTC. It codes for CASSELSEHNEQFF.

This clonotype was seen once. V usage is TRBV7-2 and J usage is TRBJ2-3; 7 nucleotides agree with TRBD2. There are 12 residues in the CDR3. The J segment lost 10 bases and the V segment lost 1 base, leaving 2 bases of the junction unmatched. CDR1 is SGHTA and CDR2 is FQGNSA in the germline V gene. The DNA of the CDR3 is TGTGCCAGCAGCTTAGGGGGGGGGGCGCAGTATTTT. Translated: CASSLGGGAQYF.

Comment on this clonotype: This may stem from a read error, because a much larger clone lies one nucleotide away. V and J are TRBV15 and TRBJ2-1; D remains unclear. Germline V gives CDR1 LNHNV, CDR2 YYDKDF (reference sequence). Deletions cut 10 bases from V and 6 bases from J, with 19 bases between. The CDR3 sequence is 14 residues long. CDR3 in amino acids: CANSPGRNFNEQFF. CDR3 bases: TGTGCCAATAGCCCCGGGCGTAATTTCAATGAGCAGTTCTTC.

The sample holds many counts of this clonotype. The chain has TRBV7-6 and TRBJ2-2; maybe TRBD1 (5 bases). Germline CDR1 is SGHVS and CDR2 is FNYEAQ. Trimming took 5 bases from V and 5 from J, leaving 9 bases between them. This CDR3 has 13 residues. Here the CDR3 DNA reads TGTGCCAGCAGCAGCCGACAGACCGGGGAGCTGTTTTTT. This gives the protein CASSSRQTGELFF.

The rearrangement links TRBV5-1 to TRBJ2-5; the D call may be TRBD1 or TRBD2 (5 bases each). CDR3 length: 13 residues. Per germline, CDR1 SGHRS and CDR2 YFSETQ. V was shortened by 0 bases and J by 5 bases, with 8 bases between the two germline ends. The CDR3 loop reads CASSLAWGETQYF. The CDR3 nucleotides read TGCGCCAGCAGCTTGGCTTGGGGGGAGACCCAGTACTTC.

The CDR3 bases are TGTGCCAGCAGCTTAGAGGTCCCTAGCGGGGGGGCTCGAACCGGGGAGCTGTTTTTT. It yields the protein CASSLEVPSGGARTGELFF. This chain uses TRBV7-6 with TRBJ2-2; TRBD2 matches 12 bases. V shed 1 base, J shed 5 bases, and the junction held 11 bases outside the gene matches. The germline V gene encodes CDR1 SGHVS and CDR2 FNYEAQ. The CDR3 contains 19 residues.

Worth noting for this clonotype: Since a much larger clone is just one base distant, this may be a read error. The rearrangement uses TRBV28 and TRBJ2-3; 12 bases line up with TRBD2. CDR3 length: 15 amino acids. CDR1 and CDR2 (germline): MDHEN, SYDVKM. CDR3 residues: CASSSLAGGTDMQYF. The CDR3 DNA follows: TGTGCCAGCAGTTCACTAGCGGGGGGCACAGATATGCAGTATTTT.

Ten or more counts support this clonotype. The gene calls are TRBV20-1 and TRBJ2-3; D uncertain. V shed 6 bases and J shed 5 bases, with 6 bases lying between them. The CDR3 extends over 10 amino acids. Looked up from germline, CDR1 is DFQATT and CDR2 is SNEGSKA (reference sequence). CDR3 bases: TGCAGTGCGGCAGAAGATACGCAGTATTTT. Translated, it gives CSAAEDTQYF.

The rearrangement links TRBV7-9 to TRBJ2-1; D uncertain. The V gene's germline CDR1 is SEHNR and CDR2 FQNEAQ (reference sequence). The CDR3 is made up of 14 amino acids. Trimming removed 5 bases at V and 4 bases at J, with 12 bases between. The CDR3, as DNA: TGTGCCAGCAGCCTCGTAACTTATTACAATGAGCAGTTCTTC. As protein: CASSLVTYYNEQFF. Supplemented by reference TRBV7-9 and TRBJ2-1, the full variable domain reads DTGVSQNPRHKITKRGQNVTFRCDPISEHNRLYWYRQTLGQGPEFLTYFQNEAQLEKSRLLSDRFSAERPKGSFSTLEIQRTEQGDSAMYLCASSLVTYYNEQFFGPGTRLTVL.

This clonotype was seen only a few times. The chain uses TRBV28 and TRBJ1-1; D ambiguous. The CDR3 loop spans 14 amino acids. Germline V lookup: CDR1 MDHEN, CDR2 SYDVKM. V was shortened by 2 bases and J by 4 bases, with 11 bases between the two germline ends. This chain's CDR3 is CASSLVGYLTEAFF. The CDR3 DNA is TGTGCCAGCAGTTTAGTGGGTTACCTCACTGAAGCTTTCTTT.

This clonotype has only a few counts. The rearrangement uses TRBV5-6 and TRBJ2-5; D is possibly TRBD1 (6 bases). V was cut by 4 bases and J by 5 bases, with 12 bases left in between. Per the germline V gene, CDR1 is SGHDT and CDR2 is YYEEEE. The length of the CDR3 is 13 residues. The CDR3 DNA reads as TGTGCCAGCAGCACCGGACAGCAGGAGACCCAGTACTTC. Its protein product is CASSTGQQETQYF.

V and J are TRBV12-3 or TRBV12-4 and TRBJ2-1, with TRBD1 matching 9 bases. The CDR3 has 16 amino acids. V lost 6 bases to trimming and J lost 3 bases; unmatched junction nucleotides: 9. The CDR3 region is CASSELGDRVYNEQFF. Here the CDR3 DNA reads TGTGCCAGCAGCGAGCTAGGGGACAGGGTCTACAATGAGCAGTTCTTC.

This clonotype was observed at least ten times. V usage is TRBV6-1 and J usage is TRBJ2-2, with D maybe TRBD2 (5 bases). The V end lost 2 bases, the J end lost 3 bases, and 16 bases lay between the germline ends. From germline, CDR1 is MNHNS and CDR2 SASEGT. The CDR3 consists of 17 residues. The CDR3 loop is CASSEPGTSWDTGELFF. The CDR3 bases are TGTGCCAGCAGTGAACCTGGAACTAGTTGGGACACCGGGGAGCTGTTTTTT.

This clonotype occurred a few times. Here the CDR3 reads CASWGGTDTQYF. The CDR3 nucleotides read TGTGCCAGCTGGGGAGGCACAGATACGCAGTATTTT. The rearrangement joins TRBV7-2 to TRBJ2-3; D is perhaps TRBD2 (5 bases). This CDR3 spans 12 amino acids. With 8 bases removed from V and 1 base from J, the gap between germline ends came to 7 bases. Per germline, CDR1 SGHTA and CDR2 FQGNSA.

The genes are TRBV7-9 and TRBJ2-2; D may match TRBD1 or TRBD2 (5 bases each). Trimming shortened V by 1 base and J by 1 base, and 10 bases separated the two germline ends. The CDR3 sequence is 16 residues long. The germline V gene encodes CDR1 SEHNR and CDR2 FQNEAQ (reference sequence). This chain's CDR3 is CASSLVWDLNTGELFF. CDR3 DNA: TGTGCCAGCAGCTTAGTCTGGGACCTGAACACCGGGGAGCTGTTTTTT.

This clonotype has more than one count but fewer than ten. The gene calls are TRBV5-1 and TRBJ2-2, with D unresolved. This CDR3 has 14 amino acids. V was shortened by 2 bases and J by 2 bases, with 7 bases between the two germline ends. Germline V CDR1 and CDR2: SGHRS, YFSETQ. The CDR3 loop is CASSLQINTGELFF. DNA of the CDR3: TGCGCCAGCAGCTTACAGATAAACACCGGGGAGCTGTTTTTT.

This clonotype came up many times. The rearrangement uses TRBV24-1 and TRBJ2-6; the D gene is possibly TRBD2 (5 bases). This CDR3 has 15 amino acids. The ends were cut back, 3 bases at V and 4 bases at J, with 9 bases in the middle. Germline V gene data show CDR1 as KGHDR and CDR2 as SFDVKD. The CDR3, as DNA: TGTGCCACCAGTGATAGCTCGGGAGGGGCCAACGTCCTGACTTTC. Encoded protein: CATSDSSGGANVLTF.

Only a few counts were recorded for this clonotype. The chain joins TRBV6-5 to TRBJ1-2; the match to TRBD1 covers 10 bases. Looked up from germline, CDR1 is MNHEY and CDR2 is SVGAGI. The CDR3 loop spans 16 amino acids. The ends lost 2 bases at V and 5 bases at J; junction bases unmatched: 8. CDR3 coding DNA: TGTGCCAGCAGTTACGCATTCGGGACAGGGGCGTATGGCTACACCTTC. Amino acid sequence: CASSYAFGTGAYGYTF.

This clonotype was detected a few times. The CDR3 region is CASGTGGPYNEQFF. The DNA of the CDR3 is TGTGCCAGCGGAACGGGGGGGCCCTACAATGAGCAGTTCTTC. This sequence joins TRBV9 and TRBJ2-1; 8 bases map to TRBD2. Germline V gene sequence: CDR1 SGDLS, CDR2 YYNGEE. This CDR3 spans 14 amino acids. Trimming removed 7 bases from V and 2 bases from J; junction bases left unmatched: 5.

This clonotype was observed at least ten times. The chain recombines TRBV4-2 with TRBJ2-1; possible D gene TRBD2, 5 bases. The CDR3 has 14 residues. The germline V gene has CDR1 LGHNA and CDR2 YNFKEQ. Trimming shortened V by 1 base and J by 8 bases, and 12 bases separated the two germline ends. The CDR3 region is CASSQALVEDEQFF. For the CDR3, the DNA is TGTGCCAGCAGCCAAGCACTAGTCGAGGATGAGCAGTTCTTC.

This clonotype has only a few counts. The chain has TRBV3-1 and TRBJ2-3, with TRBD1 as a possible D gene (6 bases). Trimming cost V 4 bases and J 4 bases, with 24 bases left between them. The CDR3 length is 18 residues. CDR1 is LGHDT and CDR2 is YNNKEL in the germline V gene (reference sequence). CDR3 in DNA: TGTGCCAGCAGCCCCAGGGTGGGGGCCCAAGCCTTCGCAGATACGCAGTATTTT. Translated, it gives CASSPRVGAQAFADTQYF.

This clonotype came up a few times. The J gene is TRBJ2-3, the V gene TRBV18, with TRBD1 as a possible D gene (6 bases). The germline V and J ends were trimmed by 5 bases and 3 bases, with 18 bases remaining between them. Germline lookup yields CDR1 KGHSH and CDR2 LQKENI. This CDR3 comprises 16 residues. CDR3 residues: CASSTSFRGSTDTQYF. The CDR3 DNA reads TGTGCCAGCTCAACCTCCTTTAGGGGGTCAACAGATACGCAGTATTTT.

The rearrangement joins TRBV7-2 to TRBJ1-5; D perhaps matches TRBD1 (6 bases). The ends were cut back, 1 base at V and 11 bases at J, with 12 bases in the middle. The V gene's germline CDR1 is SGHTA and CDR2 FQGNSA. The CDR3 has 13 residues. DNA of the CDR3: TGTGCCAGCAGCTTAGGGGGGCTCGCCACCCAGCATTTT. It translates to CASSLGGLATQHF.

This clonotype appeared many times. This chain joins TRBV5-1 and TRBJ2-3; 8 bases match TRBD2. Germline CDR1 SGHRS, CDR2 YFSETQ. The CDR3 has 16 residues. Unmatched junction bases numbered 8, after V lost 1 base and J lost 4 bases. In nucleotides, the CDR3 is TGCGCCAGCAGCTTGTTTCCTAGCGGGTCCGCAGATACGCAGTATTTT. Translation gives CASSLFPSGSADTQYF.

This clonotype has a count of ten or more. The J gene is TRBJ1-6, the V gene TRBV28; D unclear. The CDR3 runs to 17 residues. Trimming removed 2 bases at V and 5 bases at J, with 16 bases between. Germline CDR1 reads MDHEN; CDR2 reads SYDVKM. The CDR3 bases are TGTGCCAGCAGTTTACAGCAACGGCAGCGAAATAATTCACCCCTCCACTTT. Its protein product is CASSLQQRQRNNSPLHF. The whole variable domain, filled in from reference TRBV28 and TRBJ1-6, reads DVKVTQSSRYLVKRTGEKVFLECVQDMDHENMFWYRQDPGLGLRLIYFSYDVKMKEKGDIPEGYSVSREKKERFSLILESASTNQTSMYLCASSLQQRQRNNSPLHFGNGTRLTVT.